Sequencing of this TCR beta chain was carried out in a study of blood T cell repertoires in COVID-19. Libraries were prepared by immunoSEQ multiplex PCR; TCRdb keeps only in-frame clonotypes and omits some of them. This sample has about 61,000 clones, with under 85% found just once. This clone was observed many times. The source is a woman in her 70s with acute or convalescent COVID-19. The specimen sequenced was peripheral blood.

The CDR3 sequence: CASSLGTGRQPQHF. For the CDR3, the DNA is TGTGCCAGCAGCCTCGGGACAGGTCGTCAGCCCCAGCATTTT. V and J are TRBV3-1 (or the pseudogene TRBV3-2) and TRBJ1-5, with 8 bases aligning to TRBD1. CDR1 and CDR2 (germline): LGHDT, YNNKEL (reference sequence). The CDR3 runs to 14 residues. Unmatched junction bases numbered 5, after V lost 4 bases and J lost 6 bases.